These 17 T cell receptor beta chains share one sample of origin, sequenced in a study of control samples from healthy donors and cancer patients. Only in-frame clones appear in the TCRdb table, and some are missing; sequencing was by immunoSEQ multiplex PCR. The data hold under 200,000 clones, with roughly 94% observed a single time. Sample: blood. These receptors originate from a woman in her forties in good health.

The J gene is TRBJ2-7, the V gene TRBV7-9; TRBD1 aligns across 9 bases. The CDR3 covers 15 residues. The germline gives CDR1 SEHNR, CDR2 FQNEAQ (reference sequence). With V trimmed by 5 bases and J by 5 bases, 10 bases remained unmatched. In nucleotides, the CDR3 is TGTGCCAGCAGCCCCAACAGGGGGCGCATCAACGAGCAGTACTTC. Residues: CASSPNRGRINEQYF.

The CDR3 nucleotides are TGCAGCGTTCGGGGTGGGGGTGAGCAGTTCTTC. Translated, it gives CSVRGGGEQFF. This chain connects TRBV29-1 to TRBJ2-1, with D perhaps assigned TRBD1 or TRBD2 (5 bases each). Trimming shortened V by 5 bases and J by 9 bases, and 11 bases separated the two germline ends. In germline, CDR1 is SQVTM, CDR2 ANQGSEA. The CDR3 extends over 11 amino acids.

This clone was picked up one time. The rearrangement uses TRBV12-5 and TRBJ2-1; D unclear. Between the trimmed V and J ends, which lost 2 bases and 7 bases, there was a span of 9 bases. There are 13 residues in the CDR3. Germline V gene data show CDR1 as LGHNT and CDR2 as FRNRAP. The CDR3 loop reads CASGLPGGNEQFF. The DNA for the CDR3 is TGTGCTAGTGGTTTGCCAGGTGGTAATGAGCAGTTCTTC.

V gene TRBV11-3 combines with J gene TRBJ2-2, with 8 bases identical to TRBD1. The CDR3 length is 15 residues. CDR1 SGHNT and CDR2 YENEEA come from the germline V gene. After removal of 4 bases from V and 5 bases from J, the junction contained 6 bases not matched to a gene. Here the CDR3 reads CASSSGQGATGELFF. In DNA, the CDR3 is TGTGCCAGCAGCTCCGGACAGGGAGCAACCGGGGAGCTGTTTTTT. The full variable domain, rest sourced from reference TRBV11-3 and TRBJ2-2, is EAGVVQSPRYKIIEKKQPVAFWCNPISGHNTLYWYLQNLGQGPELLIRYENEEAVDDSQLPKDRFSAERLKGVDSTLKIQPAELGDSAVYLCASSSGQGATGELFFGEGSRLTVL.

The V gene is TRBV2, the J gene TRBJ1-1; TRBD1 might be the D (5 bases). The CDR3 runs 14 residues. Trimming cost V 6 bases and J 4 bases, with 15 bases left between them. Germline CDR1 and CDR2: SNHLY and FYNNEI. The CDR3 spells CASREVTRGTEAFF. DNA for the CDR3: TGTGCCAGCAGGGAGGTGACTAGGGGCACTGAAGCTTTCTTT. Using reference TRBV2 and TRBJ1-1 for the parts outside the CDR3, the full variable domain is EPEVTQTPSHQVTQMGQEVILRCVPISNHLYFYWYRQILGQKVEFLVSFYNNEISEKSEIFDDQFSVERPDGSNFTLKIRSTKLEDSAMYFCASREVTRGTEAFFGQGTRLTVV.

The chain has TRBV18 and TRBJ2-3; D might be TRBD1 (5 bases). Germline CDR1 reads KGHSH; CDR2 reads LQKENI. The CDR3 spans 13 residues. V lost 4 bases and J lost 6, with 11 bases in between. The CDR3 loop is CASSQGPLDTQYF. CDR3 DNA sequence: TGTGCCAGCTCACAGGGGCCGCTGGATACGCAGTATTTT.

The chain links TRBV7-2 to TRBJ2-1; D is unclear. V lost 1 base and J lost 7, with 5 bases in between. The germline V gene encodes CDR1 SGHTA and CDR2 FQGNSA. The CDR3 length is 12 residues. In DNA, the CDR3 is TGTGCCAGCAGCTTAGGGCAAAATGAGCAGTTCTTC. The encoded protein is CASSLGQNEQFF.

The J gene is TRBJ2-7, the V gene TRBV6-2 or TRBV6-3, with a tentative D call TRBD2 (6 bases). Germline V gene sequence: CDR1 MNHEY, CDR2 SVGEGT. The CDR3 runs 14 residues. V lost 0 bases to trimming and J lost 4 bases, with 10 bases between them. The DNA of the CDR3 is TGTGCCAGCAGTTACTCAGTAGGGAGGTACGAGCAGTACTTC. It is translated as CASSYSVGRYEQYF.

V gene TRBV12-3 or TRBV12-4 combines with J gene TRBJ2-3; D gene ambiguous. This CDR3 is 11 amino acids long. V was pared by 6 bases and J by 4 bases, with 5 bases between. The CDR3 loop is CASRRSDTQYF. The CDR3 nucleotides read TGTGCCAGCAGACGGTCAGATACGCAGTATTTT.

This chain uses TRBV24-1 with TRBJ2-3; D is perhaps TRBD1 (6 bases). Between the trimmed V and J ends, which lost 2 bases and 3 bases, there was a span of 8 bases. The CDR3 length is 14 residues. Germline loops: CDR1 KGHDR, CDR2 SFDVKD. CDR3 in amino acids: CATSDYRETDTQYF. The CDR3 region has the DNA TGTGCCACCAGTGATTACAGGGAAACAGATACGCAGTATTTT.

This chain links TRBV6-5 with TRBJ1-5, with D possibly being TRBD1 (5 bases). V was cut by 6 bases and J by 0 bases, with 12 bases left in between. CDR1 MNHEY and CDR2 SVGAGI come from the germline V gene. This CDR3 spans 15 amino acids. CDR3 region: CASRETVLSNQPQHF. The DNA for the CDR3 is TGTGCCAGCAGAGAGACAGTCCTTAGCAATCAGCCCCAGCATTTT.

This chain joins TRBV29-1 and TRBJ2-5, with unresolved D. The V and J ends lost 7 bases and 5 bases respectively, with 14 bases between them. Per germline, CDR1 SQVTM and CDR2 ANQGSEA. The CDR3 extends over 12 amino acids. The CDR3 DNA follows: TGCAGCGAATCAGTCACCGGCGAGACCCAGTACTTC. Translation gives CSESVTGETQYF.

The CDR3 loop is CATSQDREYEQYF. CDR3 coding DNA: TGTGCCACCAGCCAAGACAGGGAGTACGAGCAGTACTTC. This rearrangement joins TRBV15 to TRBJ2-7; 7 bases line up with TRBD1. J lost 4 bases, V lost 5 bases, and 5 bases had no gene match. There are 13 residues in the CDR3. Germline V CDR1 and CDR2: LNHNV, YYDKDF (reference sequence). Complete variable domain (other parts from reference TRBV15 and TRBJ2-7): DAMVIQNPRYQVTQFGKPVTLSCSQTLNHNVMYWYQQKSSQAPKLLFHYYDKDFNNEADTPDNFQSRRPNTSFCFLDIRSPGLGDTAMYLCATSQDREYEQYFGPGTRLTVT.

The chain has TRBV29-1 and TRBJ1-5; D remains unclear. V was cut by 4 bases and J by 0 bases, with 10 bases left in between. CDR3 length: 14 amino acids. CDR1 is SQVTM and CDR2 is ANQGSEA in the germline V gene. CDR3 sequence: CSVVLVNSNQPQHF. The CDR3, as DNA: TGCAGCGTTGTATTGGTTAATAGCAATCAGCCCCAGCATTTT.

The rearrangement links TRBV7-3 to TRBJ1-2, with D possibly TRBD1 on 5 matching bases. Trimming left V 2 bases short and J 3 bases short, with 10 bases between. This CDR3 has 14 residues. CDR1 is SGHTA and CDR2 is FQGTGA in the germline V gene. The CDR3 DNA follows: TGTGCCAGCAGCTTAGGGGCACACGACTATGGCTACACCTTC. This sequence encodes CASSLGAHDYGYTF. The full variable domain, in which reference TRBV7-3 and TRBJ1-2 provide the parts outside the CDR3, is GAGVSQTPSNKVTEKGKYVELRCDPISGHTALYWYRQSLGQGPEFLIYFQGTGAADDSGLPNDRFFAVRPEGSVSTLKIQRTERGDSAVYLCASSLGAHDYGYTFGSGTRLTVV.

The V call is TRBV7-9, the J call TRBJ1-6; the D gene is possibly TRBD1 (5 bases). From germline, CDR1 is SEHNR and CDR2 FQNEAQ (reference sequence). This CDR3 comprises 15 residues. V dropped 1 base and J dropped 7 bases, with 11 bases sitting between them. CDR3 residues: CASSLGQGPNSPLHF. Written as DNA, the CDR3 is TGTGCCAGCAGCTTAGGGCAGGGACCCAATTCACCCCTCCACTTT.

The genes are TRBV28 and TRBJ1-5, with TRBD1 as a possible D gene (6 bases). Germline CDR1 is MDHEN and CDR2 is SYDVKM. The V and J ends lost 4 bases and 5 bases respectively, with 12 bases between them. The CDR3 is made up of 14 amino acids. The CDR3: CASSSDRWDQPQHF. CDR3 DNA: TGTGCCAGCAGTTCCGACAGGTGGGATCAGCCCCAGCATTTT.